The clone carrying this TCR beta chain was counted a few times. The sample originates from a study of regulatory T cells in long-lasting Graves disease. Time point denoted: newly diagnosed GD, antithyroid drugs for less than 3 months. From PBMCs, RNA was extracted and then used to make the TCR library. With iRepertoire HTBI primers and Arm-PCR of CDR3 regions, TCR beta libraries were built. The authors' processing: Samples collectively showed 62 TRBV and approximately 14 TRBJ segments. TCRdb analysed the multiplex PCR reads with MiXCR anew, one entry per CDR3 protein. The V and J calls, along with clone size, are taken from TCRdb and not from the paper's own processing. This sample has roughly 420,000 distinct CDR3 sequences, with about a sixth found just once. The same data also contributed to another study, on T cells in Graves' hyperthyroidism and ophthalmopathy.

The specimen was peripheral blood mononuclear cells (PBMCs), collected at new diagnosis, from a patient treated with antithyroid drugs. This receptor was taken from a woman younger than 30 with Graves disease.

This chain's CDR3 is CASRVWRCTDTQYF. In DNA, the CDR3 is TGTGCCAGCAGGGTCTGGCGCTGCACAGATACGCAGTATTTT. V gene TRBV25-1 combines with J gene TRBJ2-3, with D uncertain. In germline, CDR1 is MGHDK, CDR2 SYGVNS. Deletions cut 6 bases from V and 1 base from J, with 11 bases between. The CDR3 contains 14 residues.